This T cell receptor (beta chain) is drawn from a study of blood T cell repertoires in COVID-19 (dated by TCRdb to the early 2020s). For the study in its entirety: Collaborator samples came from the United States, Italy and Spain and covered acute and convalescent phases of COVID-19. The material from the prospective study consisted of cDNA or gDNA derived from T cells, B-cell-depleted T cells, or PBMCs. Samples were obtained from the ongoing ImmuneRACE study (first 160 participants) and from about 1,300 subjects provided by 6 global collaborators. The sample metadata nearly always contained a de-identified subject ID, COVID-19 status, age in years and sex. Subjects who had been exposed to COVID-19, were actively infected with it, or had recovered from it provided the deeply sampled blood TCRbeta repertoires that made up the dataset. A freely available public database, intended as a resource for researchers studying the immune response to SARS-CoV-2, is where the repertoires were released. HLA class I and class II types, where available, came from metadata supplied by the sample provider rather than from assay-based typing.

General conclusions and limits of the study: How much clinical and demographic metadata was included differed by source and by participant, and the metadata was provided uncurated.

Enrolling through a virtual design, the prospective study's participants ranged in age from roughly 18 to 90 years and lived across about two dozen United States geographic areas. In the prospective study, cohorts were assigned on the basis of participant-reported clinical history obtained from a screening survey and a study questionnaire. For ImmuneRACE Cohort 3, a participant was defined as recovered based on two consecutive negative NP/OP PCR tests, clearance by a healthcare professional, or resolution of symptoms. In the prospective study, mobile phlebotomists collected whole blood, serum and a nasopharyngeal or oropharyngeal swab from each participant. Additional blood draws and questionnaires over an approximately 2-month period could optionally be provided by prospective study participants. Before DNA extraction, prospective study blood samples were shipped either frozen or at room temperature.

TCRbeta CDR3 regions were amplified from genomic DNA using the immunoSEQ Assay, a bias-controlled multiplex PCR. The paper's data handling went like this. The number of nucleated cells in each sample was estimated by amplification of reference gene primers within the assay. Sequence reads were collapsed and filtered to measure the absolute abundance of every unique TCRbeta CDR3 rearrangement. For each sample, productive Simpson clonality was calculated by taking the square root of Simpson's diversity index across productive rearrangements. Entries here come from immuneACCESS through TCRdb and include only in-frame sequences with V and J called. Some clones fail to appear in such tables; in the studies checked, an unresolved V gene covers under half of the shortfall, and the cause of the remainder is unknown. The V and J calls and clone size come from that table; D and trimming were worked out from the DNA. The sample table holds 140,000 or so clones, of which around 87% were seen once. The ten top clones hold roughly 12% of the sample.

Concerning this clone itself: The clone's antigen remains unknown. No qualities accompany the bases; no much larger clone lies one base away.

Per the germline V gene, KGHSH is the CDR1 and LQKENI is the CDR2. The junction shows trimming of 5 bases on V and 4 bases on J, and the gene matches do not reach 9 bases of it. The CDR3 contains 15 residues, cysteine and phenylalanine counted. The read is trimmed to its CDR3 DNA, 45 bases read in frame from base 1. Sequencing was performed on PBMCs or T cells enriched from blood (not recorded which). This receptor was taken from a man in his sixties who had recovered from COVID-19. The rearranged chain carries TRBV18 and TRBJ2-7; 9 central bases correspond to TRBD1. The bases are TGTGCCAGCTCATCTCCGGGACAGGGACGATACGAGCAGTACTTC. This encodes CASSSPGQGRYEQYF.